Detailed here is one T cell receptor (beta chain). The source of the sample is a study of PD-1 blockade in classical Hodgkin lymphoma. Germline V gene lookup returns CDR1 SGHVT and CDR2 SQSDAQ. This CDR3 has 14 residues. Trimming removed 5 bases from V and 7 bases from J, with 15 bases in between. Every patient relapsed after autologous stem cell transplantation, and brentuximab vedotin exposure varied. Under best response, outcomes were complete response, partial response or progressive disease. Sequenced by immunoSEQ multiplex PCR; TCRdb stores in-frame clones only, minus some. The data show 25,000 to 35,000 clones, with 83% seen just once and about 20% held by the top ten.

The chain uses TRBV7-4 and TRBJ1-5; TRBD1 is a possible D gene (5 bases). The receptor's source is a human donor with classical Hodgkin lymphoma. Sequenced material: peripheral blood mononuclear cells (PBMCs), taken before the second cycle of nivolumab. The CDR3 here is CASSKGRARQPQHF. The CDR3 DNA sequence: TGTGCCAGCAGCAAGGGGAGGGCTAGGCAGCCCCAGCATTTT.